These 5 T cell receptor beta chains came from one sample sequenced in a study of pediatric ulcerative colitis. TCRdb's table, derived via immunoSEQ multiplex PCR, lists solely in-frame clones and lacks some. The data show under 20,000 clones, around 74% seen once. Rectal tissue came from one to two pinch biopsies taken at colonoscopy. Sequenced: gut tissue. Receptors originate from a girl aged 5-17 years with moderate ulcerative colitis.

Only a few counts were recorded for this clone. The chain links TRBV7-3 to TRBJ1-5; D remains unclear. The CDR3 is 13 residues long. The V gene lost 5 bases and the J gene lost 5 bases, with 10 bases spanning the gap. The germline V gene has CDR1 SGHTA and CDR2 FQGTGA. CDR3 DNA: TGTGCCAGCAGCCGGACGGTCGATCAGCCCCAGCATTTT. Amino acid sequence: CASSRTVDQPQHF. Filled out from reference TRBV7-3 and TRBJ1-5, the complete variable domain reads GAGVSQTPSNKVTEKGKYVELRCDPISGHTALYWYRQSLGQGPEFLIYFQGTGAADDSGLPNDRFFAVRPEGSVSTLKIQRTERGDSAVYLCASSRTVDQPQHFGDGTRLSIL.

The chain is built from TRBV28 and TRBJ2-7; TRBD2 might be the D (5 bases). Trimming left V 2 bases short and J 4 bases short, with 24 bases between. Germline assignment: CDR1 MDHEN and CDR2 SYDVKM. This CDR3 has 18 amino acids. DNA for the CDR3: TGTGCCAGCAGTTTAGTCGGTGTTGCGGATGCGGGTTGGTACGAGCAGTACTTC. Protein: CASSLVGVADAGWYEQYF.

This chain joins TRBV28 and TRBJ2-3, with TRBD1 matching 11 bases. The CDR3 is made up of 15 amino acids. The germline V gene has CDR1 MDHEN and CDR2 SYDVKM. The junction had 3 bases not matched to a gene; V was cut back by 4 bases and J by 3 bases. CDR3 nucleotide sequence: TGTGCCAGCAGTTCGTGGGACAGGGGGACAGATACGCAGTATTTT. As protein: CASSSWDRGTDTQYF.

CDR3: CASSLGTGGYEQYF. The CDR3 nucleotides are TGCGCCAGCAGCTTGGGGACAGGGGGCTACGAGCAGTACTTC. V gene TRBV5-1 combines with J gene TRBJ2-7; TRBD1 aligns across 10 bases. Trimming removed 0 bases from V and 3 bases from J; junction bases left unmatched: 0. Per germline, CDR1 SGHRS and CDR2 YFSETQ. CDR3 length: 14 amino acids.

The CDR3 spells CASSHGQGVGYTF. The CDR3 region has the DNA TGTGCCAGCAGTCATGGACAGGGCGTAGGCTACACCTTC. The chain carries TRBV5-5 and TRBJ1-2, with 8 bases that match TRBD1. The ends lost 5 bases at V and 8 bases at J; junction bases unmatched: 8. The CDR3 runs to 13 residues. Looked up from germline, CDR1 is SGHKS and CDR2 is YYEKEE (reference sequence).